This T cell receptor beta chain appears in the sequencing data of a study of blood T cell repertoires in COVID-19. The CDR3 totals 17 residues. Germline lookup yields CDR1 MGHRA and CDR2 YSYEKL. V gave up 0 bases and J gave up 2 bases, with 15 bases separating them. The table came from immunoSEQ multiplex PCR; TCRdb's copy has only in-frame clones and leaves some out. Counted here are about 62,000 clones, around 87% occurring once; the ten biggest clones make up approximately 0.93%. The clonotype comes from a man between 65 and 85 years old with acute or convalescent COVID-19. The rearrangement links TRBV4-1 to TRBJ2-3; D possibly corresponds to TRBD2 (5 bases). The specimen sequenced was peripheral blood. The CDR3 here is CASSQEVGGRDTDTQYF. In DNA, the CDR3 is TGCGCCAGCAGCCAAGAAGTAGGAGGCCGAGACACAGATACGCAGTATTTT.